This T cell receptor (beta chain) came from a study of OX40 agonist ivuxolimab in advanced cancers. For the wider study: Ivuxolimab was an agonistic, fully human IgG2 monoclonal antibody directed against OX40 (CD134), a costimulatory receptor. Intravenous ivuxolimab was administered to patients every 2 weeks at six dose levels: 0.01, 0.1, 0.3, 1.5, 3 and 10 mg/kg. Of the roughly 51 patients in dose escalation, some 19 had hepatocellular carcinoma, about 15 had melanoma, 9 had renal cell carcinoma and 9 had head and neck cancer. A male proportion of around 80% and a mean age of 60 years, ranging from 23 to 79, were recorded for the dose-escalation cohort. Patients were allowed to have had prior anti-PD-1, anti-PD-L1 or anti-CTLA-4 therapy, and approximately 40% of the dose-escalation patients had been treated with checkpoint inhibitors. Partial responses were achieved by three dose-escalation patients, of whom one had hepatocellular carcinoma and two had cutaneous melanoma. The purpose of peripheral TCRbeta sequencing was to test whether ivuxolimab changed TCR sequence diversity and led to clonal T-cell expansion. The monotherapy dose-escalation portion (N ≈ 50 patients) of the phase I ivuxolimab trial is reported in the paper. Overall study outcomes, separate from this receptor: Low levels of normalized T-cell clonal expansion were also seen in some patients who did not respond. At doses of 0.1 to 3.0 mg/kg, clonal expansion of both CD4+ and CD8+ blood T cells was observed from baseline to week 6. After ivuxolimab, more expanded clones were found on average in CD8+ T cells than in CD4+ T cells. Partial responders in the 0.1-3.0 mg/kg groups had among the lowest normalized peripheral clonal expansion, especially among CD8+ T cells. The antigen specificity of the peripheral T cells that underwent clonal expansion was not determined.

To sequence the TCRbeta CDR3 region, genomic DNA was isolated from the sorted cells. The immunoSEQ Assay was used for sequencing of TCRbeta CDR3 regions. This immuneACCESS table, as held by TCRdb, lists in-frame sequences with V and J called but not all clones. Of the missing ones, under half trace to an unresolved V gene in checked studies; the others have no known cause. The sample table holds approximately 82,000 clones, of which 80% to 90% were seen once. The leading ten clones occupy about 0.52% of the sample. A remark on this clone: Its target antigen remains unknown. There are no base qualities to consult, and no much larger clone falls within one base.

Patients with autoimmune disease history or receiving systemic immunosuppression were excluded from the trial. Peripheral blood for TCR sequencing was collected from all dose cohorts at baseline, on cycle 4 day 1, and on cycle 7 day 1. Samples were obtained from an open-label, multicenter, first-in-human phase I dose-escalation trial of ivuxolimab. The trial enrolled adults with locally advanced or metastatic head and neck squamous cell, hepatocellular, melanoma or renal cell carcinoma. Before TCR sequencing, CD4+ T cells and CD8+ T cells from peripheral blood were sorted into separate populations. This TCR derives from an adult with an advanced solid tumor such as melanoma, head and neck, liver or kidney cancer. Sequenced here: CD4+ or CD8+ T cells sorted from blood, sampled in a trial of the OX40 agonist ivuxolimab.

The DNA reads as follows: TGCAGCGTTGGGTCAGGGGCCGATCAGCCCCAGCATTTT. It translates as CSVGSGADQPQHF. Here the chain combines TRBV29-1 and TRBJ1-5; TRBD1 could be the D gene, as 6 bases match. Reading the germline V gene gives CDR1 SQVTM and CDR2 ANQGSEA. Taken from cysteine to phenylalanine, the CDR3 has 13 residues. Solely the CDR3 DNA is kept, with 39 bases framed from the first base. Trimming removed 4 bases from V and 5 bases from J, leaving 12 bases between the germline ends.